This TCR beta chain was recorded in a study of CD8 T cells in ankylosing spondylitis. Whole-study results and caveats: Reportedly, significant enrichment of disease-linked clones occurred in matched ankylosing spondylitis synovial fluid. Some motif variants had been reported before (in reactive arthritis synovial fluid and blood). Blood from ankylosing spondylitis patients appeared to carry a characteristic roughly 8-variant TCR beta motif. Clones linked with disease were CD8+ and fairly uncommon in the peripheral blood.

Concerning this clonotype itself: Its antigen remains unidentified.

Quantitative 5'-RACE with molecular barcodes produced the TCR beta libraries. TCRdb re-called the 5' RACE reads through MiXCR, storing one row per CDR3 protein. The sample includes 700,000 to 850,000 distinct CDR3 sequences, approximately 12% seen only once; the top ten take more than 0.5%. The CDR3 totals 15 residues. Germline CDR1 is SGHRS and CDR2 is YFSETQ. V dropped 2 bases and J dropped 4; count of bases not matched to a gene: 8. Sequencing was done on a sample of blood, either unsorted or a sorted T cell fraction (not recorded which). This sequence originates from a male donor with ankylosing spondylitis. The V and J genes are TRBV5-1 and TRBJ1-1; TRBD1 matches 7 bases. The CDR3 here is CASSLQGPGATEAFF. The CDR3 DNA follows: TGCGCCAGCAGCTTACAGGGGCCGGGGGCCACTGAAGCTTTCTTT.